The rows below give T cell receptor beta chains drawn from one sample of a study of blood T cell repertoires in COVID-19. Some clones are missing from TCRdb's copy, which holds only in-frame ones; the method was immunoSEQ multiplex PCR. Here the sample spans approximately 60,000 clones, approximately 78% being singletons. The sequenced material came from peripheral blood. The receptors come from a woman older than 75 with acute or convalescent COVID-19. CDR3s include the opening cysteine and the closing phenylalanine or tryptophan. The order of the fields is CDR3 length, J gene, D gene, V gene, clone size, CDR3 protein, CDR3 DNA. A D gene is named only where the DNA matches it firmly. Clone size is stated in some rows and not others, as once, few, many or a class when expanded.

cdr3_length: 14; j_call: TRBJ1-1; d_call: .; v_call: TRBV2; clone_size: once; cdr3_aa: CASSLRQTVGEAFF; cdr3_nt: TGTGCCAGCAGTCTTAGACAGACCGTGGGAGAAGCTTTCTTT
cdr3_length: 16; j_call: TRBJ2-7; d_call: TRBD2; v_call: TRBV7-2; clone_size: .; cdr3_aa: CASSLELAGGPYEQYF; cdr3_nt: TGTGCCAGCAGCTTAGAGCTAGCGGGAGGGCCCTACGAGCAGTACTTC
cdr3_length: 15; j_call: TRBJ1-2; d_call: TRBD1; v_call: TRBV28; clone_size: .; cdr3_aa: CASSLVGGQVDGYTF; cdr3_nt: TGTGCCAGCAGTTTAGTTGGTGGACAGGTCGATGGCTACACCTTC
cdr3_length: 15; j_call: TRBJ2-2; d_call: .; v_call: TRBV5-1; clone_size: .; cdr3_aa: CASSTGTVNTGELFF; cdr3_nt: TGCGCCAGCAGCACAGGGACGGTGAACACCGGGGAGCTGTTTTTT
cdr3_length: 15; j_call: TRBJ2-7; d_call: .; v_call: TRBV27; clone_size: .; cdr3_aa: CASKLAGGPSTKEYF; cdr3_nt: TGTGCCAGCAAATTAGCTGGGGGCCCTTCTACCAAGGAGTACTTC
cdr3_length: 16; j_call: TRBJ2-1; d_call: .; v_call: TRBV7-9; clone_size: once; cdr3_aa: CASSTEYRAPSNEQFF; cdr3_nt: TGTGCCAGCAGCACAGAGTACAGGGCCCCTAGCAATGAGCAGTTCTTC
cdr3_length: 13; j_call: TRBJ1-2; d_call: .; v_call: TRBV7-9; clone_size: few; cdr3_aa: CASSRTDPYGYTF; cdr3_nt: TGTGCCAGCAGCCGGACAGACCCCTATGGCTACACCTTC
cdr3_length: 16; j_call: TRBJ2-1; d_call: TRBD1; v_call: TRBV5-1; clone_size: few; cdr3_aa: CASQNHGTGDYNEQFF; cdr3_nt: TGCGCCAGTCAGAACCACGGGACAGGGGACTACAATGAGCAGTTCTTC
cdr3_length: 16; j_call: TRBJ2-5; d_call: .; v_call: TRBV29-1; clone_size: .; cdr3_aa: CSVEGPTLPGEETQYF; cdr3_nt: TGCAGCGTTGAAGGCCCTACGTTGCCGGGTGAAGAGACCCAGTACTTC
cdr3_length: 14; j_call: TRBJ1-4; d_call: .; v_call: TRBV5-1; clone_size: .; cdr3_aa: CASSPSGGNEKLFF; cdr3_nt: TGCGCCAGCAGCCCTTCGGGGGGTAATGAAAAACTGTTTTTT
cdr3_length: 15; j_call: TRBJ1-2; d_call: TRBD1; v_call: TRBV15; clone_size: .; cdr3_aa: CATSSPQGANYGYTF; cdr3_nt: TGTGCCACCAGCAGTCCCCAGGGGGCCAACTATGGCTACACCTTC
cdr3_length: 14; j_call: TRBJ2-3; d_call: .; v_call: TRBV5-1; clone_size: once; cdr3_aa: CASSLTDGGDTQYF; cdr3_nt: TGCGCCAGCAGCCTGACGGACGGAGGGGATACGCAGTATTTT
cdr3_length: 14; j_call: TRBJ2-1; d_call: TRBD2; v_call: TRBV2; clone_size: .; cdr3_aa: CASSTSGGYNEQFF; cdr3_nt: TGTGCCAGCAGCACTAGCGGGGGATACAATGAGCAGTTCTTC
cdr3_length: 14; j_call: TRBJ2-3; d_call: .; v_call: TRBV5-5; clone_size: .; cdr3_aa: CASSLTVSTDTQYF; cdr3_nt: TGTGCCAGCAGCCTAACAGTCAGCACAGATACGCAGTATTTT
cdr3_length: 13; j_call: TRBJ2-5; d_call: .; v_call: TRBV21-1; clone_size: .; cdr3_aa: CASRPGGTETQYF; cdr3_nt: TGTGCCAGCAGACCAGGGGGTACAGAGACCCAGTACTTC
cdr3_length: 15; j_call: TRBJ2-7; d_call: .; v_call: TRBV11-2; clone_size: .; cdr3_aa: CASSRSGVQSYEQYF; cdr3_nt: TGTGCCAGCAGCCGGAGCGGAGTCCAGTCCTACGAGCAGTACTTC
cdr3_length: 14; j_call: TRBJ2-1; d_call: .; v_call: TRBV5-4; clone_size: .; cdr3_aa: CASSLGGPSNEQFF; cdr3_nt: TGTGCCAGCAGCTTGGGCGGGCCATCCAATGAGCAGTTCTTC
cdr3_length: 13; j_call: TRBJ1-1; d_call: .; v_call: TRBV5-1; clone_size: .; cdr3_aa: CASSSEVNTEAFF; cdr3_nt: TGCGCCAGCAGCTCCGAGGTAAACACTGAAGCTTTCTTT
cdr3_length: 15; j_call: TRBJ1-1; d_call: .; v_call: TRBV4-1; clone_size: .; cdr3_aa: CASSPPMGAWAEAFF; cdr3_nt: TGCGCCAGCAGCCCGCCTATGGGCGCCTGGGCTGAAGCTTTCTTT
cdr3_length: 15; j_call: TRBJ2-7; d_call: .; v_call: TRBV11-2; clone_size: .; cdr3_aa: CASSHRQPTSYEQYF; cdr3_nt: TGTGCCAGCAGTCACAGACAGCCGACCTCCTACGAGCAGTACTTC
cdr3_length: 15; j_call: TRBJ1-6; d_call: .; v_call: TRBV19; clone_size: once; cdr3_aa: CASSILGQGNSPLHF; cdr3_nt: TGTGCCAGTAGTATCCTGGGGCAGGGCAATTCACCCCTCCACTTT
cdr3_length: 14; j_call: TRBJ2-5; d_call: TRBD2; v_call: TRBV3-1/TRBV3-2; clone_size: .; cdr3_aa: CASSERGGPETQYF; cdr3_nt: TGTGCCAGCAGCGAGCGGGGGGGCCCAGAGACCCAGTACTTC
cdr3_length: 16; j_call: TRBJ2-5; d_call: TRBD2; v_call: TRBV5-5; clone_size: .; cdr3_aa: CASSPGTSGRGETQYF; cdr3_nt: TGTGCCAGCAGCCCTGGGACTAGCGGGAGAGGGGAGACCCAGTACTTC